The rows below give T cell receptor beta chains drawn from one sample of a study of identical twins. TCRdb reanalysed the 5' RACE reads using MiXCR and keeps one entry per CDR3 protein. The sample comprises 400,000 to 550,000 distinct CDR3 sequences, approximately 24% of which are singletons, and roughly 3% rests with the top ten. These data also featured in a second study, about T cells expressing NK-cell markers.

The source material was CD4+ T cells sorted from blood. These receptor sequences come from a woman younger than 35 in good health. CDR3s include the opening cysteine and the closing phenylalanine or tryptophan. The D gene is left open where the match is weak. Expanded clones get a size class; other rows say once, few or many, or leave the size out.

j_gene	v_gene	d_gene	abundance	CDR3nt	CDR3aa
TRBJ1-5	TRBV7-9	NA	NA	TGTGCCAGCAGCTTAAGTGCTGATCAGCCCCAGCATTTT	CASSLSADQPQHF
TRBJ2-2	TRBV5-4	NA	NA	TGTGCCAGCAGCCCCGGGTCCTTTCGGGCCACCGGGGAGCTGTTTTTT	CASSPGSFRATGELFF
TRBJ2-2	TRBV10-2	NA	NA	TGCGCCAGCGGGGGGACGTTCACCGGGGAGCTGTTTTTT	CASGGTFTGELFF
TRBJ2-2	TRBV24-1	TRBD2	many	TGTGCCACCAGTGACCCTAGCGGGAGGAACACCGGGGAGCTGTTTTTT	CATSDPSGRNTGELFF
TRBJ2-4	TRBV6-2/TRBV6-3	NA	few	TGTGCCAGCAGCCCGGTCCCCGGTGGCATTCAGTACTTC	CASSPVPGGIQYF
TRBJ1-1	TRBV7-3	NA	NA	TGTGCCAGCAGCTTAACAGGGGGGAGAGACACTGAAGCTTTCTTT	CASSLTGGRDTEAFF
TRBJ2-1	TRBV20-1	TRBD2	many	TGCAGTGCTAAGAGCGGGGGGGTATACAATGAGCAGTTCTTC	CSAKSGGVYNEQFF
TRBJ2-1	TRBV9	TRBD2	once	TGTGCCAGCAGCCTGCGGGGGGGTCAGGTGAATGAGCAGTTCTTC	CASSLRGGQVNEQFF
TRBJ2-5	TRBV4-1	NA	few	TGCGCCAGCAGCCACGAAAGGGGAGAGACCCAGTACTTC	CASSHERGETQYF
TRBJ2-6	TRBV19	NA	few	TGTGCCAGTGGCGTGGGCTCTGGGGCCAACGTCCTGACTTTC	CASGVGSGANVLTF
TRBJ2-2	TRBV18	NA	few	TGTGCCAGCTCATCCGGACCGTTCACCGGGGAGCTGTTTTTT	CASSSGPFTGELFF
TRBJ2-2	TRBV12-3/TRBV12-4	NA	NA	TGTGCCAGCCGACAGACGGCCTTCGGCGGGGAGCTGTTTTTT	CASRQTAFGGELFF
TRBJ2-1	TRBV12-3/TRBV12-4	TRBD2	few	TGTGCCAGCAGTTTTAGGGAGGGCCGGTCAAATGAGCAGTTCTTC	CASSFREGRSNEQFF
TRBJ2-7	TRBV20-1	NA	NA	TGCAGTGCTAGCGAAGGTTCCTACGAGCAGTACTTC	CSASEGSYEQYF
TRBJ2-1	TRBV5-1	NA	NA	TGCGCCAGCAGCTTGAGCATCGGGACCCGGTACAATGAGCAGTTCTTC	CASSLSIGTRYNEQFF
TRBJ2-7	TRBV29-1	TRBD1	few	TGCAGAGCCCCAGACAGGGGGTCCGGCTCCTACGAGCAGTACTTC	CRAPDRGSGSYEQYF
TRBJ2-3	TRBV20-1	TRBD2	NA	TGCAGTGCCCTCCATGACCGCGGGAGTTCACGCGATACGCAGTATTTT	CSALHDRGSSRDTQYF
TRBJ2-2	TRBV12-3/TRBV12-4	NA	few	TGTGCCAGCAGCCCCCCAGGGCGGGACACCGGGGAGCTGTTTTTT	CASSPPGRDTGELFF
TRBJ1-1	TRBV5-5	NA	many	TGTGCCAGCACCGTAAACACTGAAGCTTTCTTT	CASTVNTEAFF
TRBJ1-6	TRBV9	TRBD1	NA	TGTGCCAGCAGCCGACAGGGGGCAAATTCACCCCTCCACTTT	CASSRQGANSPLHF
TRBJ2-1	TRBV5-5	NA	many	TGTGCCAGCAGCTTGATAGTAGTTGGCGAGCAGTTCTTC	CASSLIVVGEQFF
TRBJ1-2	TRBV12-3/TRBV12-4	NA	few	TGTGCCAGCCGACAGACCGGGACCCGCTATGGCTACACCTTC	CASRQTGTRYGYTF
TRBJ1-2	TRBV7-3	NA	NA	TGTGCCAGCAGCCCCGGGGGAGATGGCTACACCTTC	CASSPGGDGYTF
TRBJ1-2	TRBV5-1	NA	few	TGCGCCAGCAGCCGCCCAGACAGTACCCACGGCTACACCTTC	CASSRPDSTHGYTF
TRBJ2-3	TRBV10-3	TRBD2	NA	TGTGCCATCAGTGAGTCAGCTAGCGGGGTTAGCACAGATACGCAGTATTTT	CAISESASGVSTDTQYF
TRBJ1-2	TRBV5-1	NA	NA	TGCGCCAGCAGCTTGTGGGCGTCGCCGGCAAGTAACAACTATGGCTACACCTTC	CASSLWASPASNNYGYTF
TRBJ2-5	TRBV28	TRBD2	NA	TGTGCCAGCAGTACTAGCGGGGGGTTGGAGACCCAGTACTTC	CASSTSGGLETQYF
TRBJ1-6	TRBV7-9	NA	NA	TGTGCCAGCAGTCCCGGACATCCTAATTCACCCCTCCACTTT	CASSPGHPNSPLHF
TRBJ1-4	TRBV20-1	NA	NA	TGCAGTGCCCCGGGGAGGGGGGTGAGTGAAAAACTGTTTTTT	CSAPGRGVSEKLFF
TRBJ1-1	TRBV5-1	NA	many	TGCGCCAGCAGCAATGAAGGGGTAAACACTGAAGCTTTCTTT	CASSNEGVNTEAFF
TRBJ2-3	TRBV28	NA	NA	TGTGCCAGCAGTTTGGGCAGGATGGATACGCAGTATTTT	CASSLGRMDTQYF
TRBJ1-1	TRBV5-1	TRBD1	few	TGCGCCAGCAGCTTGAACGGGGACAGTCGCGCTTTCTTT	CASSLNGDSRAFF
TRBJ2-7	TRBV7-2	TRBD2	few	TGTGCCAGCAGCCGCGGGAGGAGTAGCTCCTACGAGCAGTACTTC	CASSRGRSSSYEQYF
TRBJ2-7	TRBV15	NA	few	TGTGCCACCAGCATCGGGACCCTGGAGCAGTACTTC	CATSIGTLEQYF
TRBJ2-1	TRBV20-1	NA	NA	TGCAGTGCTAGAAGGCCCGGGAGCTCCTACAATGAGCAGTTCTTC	CSARRPGSSYNEQFF
TRBJ2-3	TRBV7-2	NA	NA	TGTGCCAGCAGCCACCGGACTACGGATACGCAGTATTTT	CASSHRTTDTQYF
TRBJ1-2	TRBV12-3/TRBV12-4	NA	NA	TGTGCCAGCAGTTTAGCTGGAAGGCAGGCCCTCTATGGCTACACCTTC	CASSLAGRQALYGYTF
TRBJ1-1	TRBV9	NA	NA	TGTGCCAGCAGTCGACAGAGTATTAACACTGAAGCTTTCTTT	CASSRQSINTEAFF
TRBJ2-1	TRBV12-3/TRBV12-4	NA	few	TGTGCCAGCAGTTTACGTGGTGGTGAGCAGTTCTTC	CASSLRGGEQFF
TRBJ1-5	TRBV20-1	NA	few	TGCAGTGCTAGAGATAGGACGGAGTCCCAGCATTTT	CSARDRTESQHF